These 20 T cell receptor beta chains came from one sample sequenced in a study of Ad26.COV2.S vaccination and SARS-CoV-2 variants listed by TCRdb under 2021. The sample's treatment or condition, from its label and the paper: roughly 19 received Ad26.COV2.S at low or high dose, single or two shots; about 5 received placebo; per-sample allocation not given. Repertoires of vaccine and placebo recipients were sequenced from samples taken on day 63 after the first injection. Library creation used the immunoSEQ multiplex PCR assay. Entries here come from immuneACCESS through TCRdb and include only in-frame sequences with V and J called. Some clones fail to appear in such tables; in the studies checked, an unresolved V gene covers under half of the shortfall, and the cause of the remainder is unknown. The sample profile shows approximately 350,000 clones; around 86% of them were found once. 3.4% of the sample is in the top ten clones.

The source material was peripheral blood, sampled in a trial of Ad26.COV2.S vaccine versus placebo. The receptors stem from a person between 18 and 59 years old who received the Ad26.COV2.S COVID-19 vaccine or a placebo.

The rearrangement uses TRBV7-2 and TRBJ2-7; D is unresolved. From germline, CDR1 is SGHTA and CDR2 FQGNSA. V was pared by 0 bases and J by 2 bases, with 11 bases between. CDR3 length: 15 residues. The CDR3: CASSLAASRTYEQYF. The CDR3 nucleotides read TGTGCCAGCAGCTTAGCGGCGAGCAGAACCTACGAGCAGTACTTC.

The J gene is TRBJ1-1, the V gene TRBV5-6, with a tentative D call TRBD1 (5 bases). Trimming left V 0 bases short and J 6 bases short, with 9 bases between. CDR3 size: 13 residues. In germline, CDR1 is SGHDT, CDR2 YYEEEE. The CDR3 DNA follows: TGTGCCAGCAGCTTGGGGCGGGGGGCTGAAGCTTTCTTT. Protein product: CASSLGRGAEAFF.

This clone has a single count. The chain combines TRBV19 with TRBJ1-2; D is unclear. Trimming pared 3 bases from V and 4 bases from J, leaving 6 bases between. Germline assignment: CDR1 LNHDA and CDR2 SQIVND (reference sequence). This CDR3 region has 12 residues. The CDR3 DNA reads TGTGCCAGTAGTATGGTCAGCTATGGCTACACCTTC. Its protein product is CASSMVSYGYTF.

CDR3: CASSESGLGSSNGGYTF. The CDR3 DNA reads as TGCGCCAGCAGTGAGTCGGGTTTGGGCAGTTCCAACGGTGGCTACACCTTC. The rearrangement uses TRBV10-1 and TRBJ1-2, with unresolved D. V was trimmed by 0 bases and J by 7 bases, leaving 21 bases between them. Germline loops: CDR1 WNHNN, CDR2 SYGVQD (reference sequence). The CDR3 extends over 17 amino acids.

V usage is TRBV6-2 or TRBV6-3 and J usage is TRBJ1-5; 8 nucleotides match TRBD1. V was clipped by 6 bases and J by 4 bases; unmatched bases: 8. Germline V gene lookup returns CDR1 MNHEY and CDR2 SVGEGT. The CDR3 is 15 amino acids. In DNA, the CDR3 is TGTGCCAGCAGCCTTTCAGGGGGCTCTAATCAGCCCCAGCATTTT. Residues: CASSLSGGSNQPQHF.

V and J are TRBV25-1 and TRBJ2-7; 8 nucleotides agree with TRBD1. V lost 8 bases to trimming and J lost 4 bases; unmatched junction nucleotides: 10. The CDR3 spans 14 residues. The germline V gene has CDR1 MGHDK and CDR2 SYGVNS. CDR3 amino acids: CASSRTGTGYEQYF. DNA of the CDR3: TGTGCCAGCTCGCGGACAGGGACGGGGTACGAGCAGTACTTC.

V gene TRBV29-1 combines with J gene TRBJ1-3; D not certain. V was cut by 2 bases and J by 4 bases, with 6 bases left in between. CDR1 SQVTM and CDR2 ANQGSEA come from the germline V gene. The CDR3 runs 12 residues. CDR3 bases: TGCAGCGTTGAACTTGGGGGAAACACCATATATTTT. Encoded protein: CSVELGGNTIYF.

The chain links TRBV18 to TRBJ1-1, with D hard to call. Trimming left V 3 bases short and J 6 bases short, with 11 bases between. The CDR3 is 13 residues long. The germline V gene has CDR1 KGHSH and CDR2 LQKENI. CDR3: CASSPGVGAEAFF. The DNA of the CDR3 is TGTGCCAGCTCACCGGGAGTAGGAGCTGAAGCTTTCTTT.

This chain joins TRBV7-6 and TRBJ2-7; D may be TRBD1 (6 bases). This CDR3 is built from 16 residues. Germline assignment: CDR1 SGHVS and CDR2 FNYEAQ. V lost 2 bases, J lost 5 bases, and 19 bases lay in between. CDR3: CASSLTEVPTGNEQYF. The CDR3 DNA is TGTGCCAGCAGCTTAACTGAGGTACCAACAGGGAACGAGCAGTACTTC.

The chain couples TRBV2 to TRBJ2-7; 8 bases are shared with TRBD2. Germline V lookup: CDR1 SNHLY, CDR2 FYNNEI. Trimming at V came to 7 bases and at J to 1 base, leaving 6 bases not matched to a gene. CDR3 length: 14 amino acids. The CDR3 region has the DNA TGTGCCAGCAAAGTTTCTAGCGGGTCCTACGAGCAGTACTTC. Its translation: CASKVSSGSYEQYF.

The chain carries TRBV4-1 and TRBJ1-2; 8 bases map to TRBD1. J lost 0 bases, V lost 0 bases, and 12 bases had no gene match. CDR1 is MGHRA and CDR2 is YSYEKL in the germline V gene. This CDR3 has 19 amino acids. CDR3 sequence (DNA): TGCGCCAGCAGCCAAGAGAGTGGGGGAACAGGGGGAGCTAACTATGGCTACACCTTC. Encoded protein: CASSQESGGTGGANYGYTF.

This chain connects TRBV13 to TRBJ1-3, with D hard to call. The CDR3 runs to 15 residues. The ends were cut back, 5 bases at V and 7 bases at J, with 18 bases in the middle. The germline V gene has CDR1 PRHDT and CDR2 FYEKMQ (reference sequence). CDR3 DNA sequence: TGTGCCAGCAGCGGCAAGGGCCCTTCGCGGAACACCATATATTTT. The encoded protein is CASSGKGPSRNTIYF. Looking up the rest from reference TRBV13 and TRBJ1-3 gives the full variable domain: AAGVIQSPRHLIKEKRETATLKCYPIPRHDTVYWYQQGPGQDPQFLISFYEKMQSDKGSIPDRFSAQQFSDYHSELNMSSLELGDSALYFCASSGKGPSRNTIYFGEGSWLTVV.

V and J are TRBV7-2 and TRBJ2-1; possible D gene TRBD2, 6 bases. The CDR3 is 13 residues long. The germline gives CDR1 SGHTA, CDR2 FQGNSA. V lost 3 bases and J lost 6, with 9 bases in between. CDR3 nucleotides: TGTGCCAGCAGCTTTCGGGGGACCAATGAGCAGTTCTTC. Translated: CASSFRGTNEQFF.

The chain uses TRBV6-5 and TRBJ1-3, with D unclear. V gave up 5 bases and J gave up 0 bases, with 8 bases separating them. Germline V gives CDR1 MNHEY, CDR2 SVGAGI. The CDR3 runs 14 residues. CDR3 region: CASSLSHSGNTIYF. The CDR3 region has the DNA TGTGCCAGCAGTCTAAGTCACTCTGGAAACACCATATATTTT.

J is TRBJ1-1 and V is TRBV12-3 or TRBV12-4, with unresolved D. The V and J ends lost 7 bases and 2 bases respectively, with 11 bases between them. The CDR3 is made up of 13 amino acids. DNA for the CDR3: TGTGCCAGCACTTGGGGAGCAAACACTGAAGCTTTCTTT. Residues: CASTWGANTEAFF.

This clone was counted between two and nine times. V usage is TRBV12-3 or TRBV12-4 and J usage is TRBJ1-2, with 8 bases matching TRBD1. The V gene end was trimmed by 10 bases and the J gene end by 5 bases; junction bases not matched to a gene: 9. The CDR3 totals 13 residues. CDR3 region: CATSLGQEYGYTF. Here the CDR3 DNA reads TGTGCCACCTCCCTGGGACAGGAATATGGCTACACCTTC.

This clone was picked up a small number of times. This chain uses TRBV12-5 with TRBJ1-3, with unresolved D. The CDR3 covers 12 residues. Trimming removed 0 bases at V and 7 bases at J, with 4 bases between. The germline gives CDR1 LGHNT, CDR2 FRNRAP. This CDR3 is CASGLVFNTIYF. CDR3 nucleotide sequence: TGTGCTAGTGGTTTGGTTTTCAACACCATATATTTT.

J is TRBJ1-1 and V is TRBV12-2. TRBV12-2 is annotated as a pseudogene. CDR3 length: 16 residues. This chain's CDR3 is CASRLAHVEKGTEAFF. The CDR3 nucleotides read TGTGCAAGTCGCTTAGCCCATGTGGAGAAGGGCACTGAAGCTTTCTTT.

This clone appeared once. The chain uses TRBV3-1 (or the pseudogene TRBV3-2) and TRBJ2-3; TRBD2 agrees at 8 bases. CDR3 size: 16 residues. The ends lost 1 base at V and 3 bases at J; junction bases unmatched: 6. Germline assignment: CDR1 LGHDT and CDR2 YNNKEL (reference sequence). CDR3 residues: CASSQVSGGITDTQYF. DNA for the CDR3: TGTGCCAGCAGCCAAGTGTCGGGGGGGATTACAGATACGCAGTATTTT.

The rearrangement uses TRBV5-1 and TRBJ2-7; D is possibly TRBD1 or TRBD2 (5 bases each). The CDR3 loop spans 14 amino acids. CDR1 is SGHRS and CDR2 is YFSETQ in the germline V gene. V lost 0 bases and J 6 bases, leaving 13 bases between the germline ends. The DNA of the CDR3 is TGCGCCAGCAGCTTGGGCTGGGGGTCCGCCGAGCAGTACTTC. Its protein is CASSLGWGSAEQYF. The complete variable domain, with remaining parts taken from reference TRBV5-1 and TRBJ2-7, reads KAGVTQTPRYLIKTRGQQVTLSCSPISGHRSVSWYQQTPGQGLQFLFEYFSETQRNKGNFPGRFSGRQFSNSRSEMNVSTLELGDSALYLCASSLGWGSAEQYFGPGTRLTVT.